This T cell receptor (beta chain) was documented in a study of glioma-infiltrating T cells after dendritic cell vaccination. Note on this clone: What it recognizes is unknown.

Profiling relied on immunoSEQ multiplex PCR, and the TCRdb table lists in-frame clones only, not all of them. The table lists over 75,000 clones, 75% to 85% of them singletons. General study results and limits: TCR clonality showed no direct relationship with survival.

Time point of the sample: after dendritic cell vaccination, including at tumor progression/relapse. PBMC were collected before vaccination, two weeks after the third vaccination, and at progression. CDR1 and CDR2 from the germline V gene are MNHNS and SASEGT. This CDR3 region has 15 residues. V lost 4 bases and J lost 3; bases outside the gene matches: 4. The chain employs TRBV6-1 and TRBJ2-7; 12 nucleotides agree with TRBD1. The sequencing used blood, collected after dendritic cell vaccination. This clonotype was obtained from a human donor with glioblastoma. CDR3 loop: CASSVRDRGLYEQYF. CDR3 nucleotides: TGTGCCAGCAGTGTCAGGGACAGGGGGCTCTACGAGCAGTACTTC.